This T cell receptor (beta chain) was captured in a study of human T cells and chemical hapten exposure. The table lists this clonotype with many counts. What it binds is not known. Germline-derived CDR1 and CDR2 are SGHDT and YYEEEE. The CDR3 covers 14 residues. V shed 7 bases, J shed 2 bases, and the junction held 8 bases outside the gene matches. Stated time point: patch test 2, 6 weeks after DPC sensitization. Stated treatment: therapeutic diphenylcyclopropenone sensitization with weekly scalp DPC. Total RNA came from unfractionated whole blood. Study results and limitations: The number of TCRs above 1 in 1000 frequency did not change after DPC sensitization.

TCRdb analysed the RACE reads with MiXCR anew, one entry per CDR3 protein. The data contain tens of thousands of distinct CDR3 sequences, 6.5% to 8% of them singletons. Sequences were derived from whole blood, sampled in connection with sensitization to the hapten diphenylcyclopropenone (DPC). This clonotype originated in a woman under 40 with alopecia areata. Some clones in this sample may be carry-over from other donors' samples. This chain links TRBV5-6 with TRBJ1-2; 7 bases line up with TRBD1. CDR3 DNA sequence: TGTGCCAGCGGACCGGACAGGACCAACTATGGCTACACCTTC. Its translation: CASGPDRTNYGYTF.